The T cell receptor beta chain under discussion was sequenced for a study of T cells expressing NK-cell markers. About the study: It was from sorted CD3+CD56+NKG2C+, CD3+CD56+NKG2C- and CD3+CD56-NKG2C+ T cells that TCR beta repertoires came.

CDR1 is SGHRS, CDR2 YFSETQ, per germline. The CDR3 loop spans 17 amino acids. 5'RACE template switching built TCR beta cDNA with unique molecular identifiers. After re-calling the 5' RACE reads, TCRdb lists one entry per CDR3 protein, DNA absent. Found here are a few hundred thousand distinct CDR3 sequences; the top ten clones hold roughly 5.2%. The TCR comes from a man aged 18 to 69 in good health. The specimen was blood T cells: a sorted CD56 or NKG2C T cell subset, CD4+ or CD8+ T cells, or bulk PBMC T cells (not recorded which). This sequence joins TRBV5-1 and TRBJ2-3; absent DNA, TCRdb's TRBD2 call cannot be checked. The CDR3: CASSLGIAGRRTDTQYF.